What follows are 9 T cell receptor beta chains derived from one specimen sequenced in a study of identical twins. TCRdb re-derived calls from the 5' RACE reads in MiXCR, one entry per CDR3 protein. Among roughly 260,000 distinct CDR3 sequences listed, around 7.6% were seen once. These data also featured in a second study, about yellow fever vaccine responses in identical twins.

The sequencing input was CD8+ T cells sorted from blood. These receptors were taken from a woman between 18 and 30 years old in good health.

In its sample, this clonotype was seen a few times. In DNA form, the CDR3 reads TGTGCCAGCAGTCTAAAGGGCGGGAGCACAGATACGCAGTATTTT. This encodes CASSLKGGSTDTQYF. The J gene is TRBJ2-3, the V gene TRBV7-3; D is possibly TRBD2 (5 bases). V lost 6 bases, J lost 0 bases, and 13 bases lay in between. The CDR3 loop spans 15 amino acids. The germline V gene encodes CDR1 SGHTA and CDR2 FQGTGA.

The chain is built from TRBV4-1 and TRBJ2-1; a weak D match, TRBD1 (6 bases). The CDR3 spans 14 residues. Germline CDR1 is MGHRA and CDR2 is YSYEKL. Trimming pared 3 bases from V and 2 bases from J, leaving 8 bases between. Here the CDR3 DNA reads TGCGCCAGCAGCCACACAGGGACCTACAATGAGCAGTTCTTC. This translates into CASSHTGTYNEQFF.

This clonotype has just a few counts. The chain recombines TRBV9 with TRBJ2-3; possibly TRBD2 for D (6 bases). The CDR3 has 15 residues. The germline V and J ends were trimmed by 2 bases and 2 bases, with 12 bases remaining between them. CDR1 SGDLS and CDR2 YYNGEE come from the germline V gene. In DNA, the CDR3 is TGTGCCAGCAGCGTGGGGGGAAGTCCCACAGATACGCAGTATTTT. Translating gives CASSVGGSPTDTQYF.

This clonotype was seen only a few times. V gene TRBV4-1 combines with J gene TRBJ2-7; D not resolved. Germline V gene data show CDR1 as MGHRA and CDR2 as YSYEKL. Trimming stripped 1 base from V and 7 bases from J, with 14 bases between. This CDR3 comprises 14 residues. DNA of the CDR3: TGCGCCAGCAGCCAAGGGACCCTAAGAAATGAGCAGTACTTC. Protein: CASSQGTLRNEQYF.

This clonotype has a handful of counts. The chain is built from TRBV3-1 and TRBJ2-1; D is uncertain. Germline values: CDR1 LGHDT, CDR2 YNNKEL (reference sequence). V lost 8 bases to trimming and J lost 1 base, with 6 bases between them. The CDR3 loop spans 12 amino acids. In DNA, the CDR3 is TGTGCCAGCTGGGATTCCTACAATGAGCAGTTCTTC. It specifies CASWDSYNEQFF.

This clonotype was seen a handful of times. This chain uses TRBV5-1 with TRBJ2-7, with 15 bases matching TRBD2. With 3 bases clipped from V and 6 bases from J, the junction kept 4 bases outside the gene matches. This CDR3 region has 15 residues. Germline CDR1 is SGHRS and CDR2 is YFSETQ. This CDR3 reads CASSSPGLAGGEQYF. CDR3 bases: TGCGCCAGCAGCTCCCCGGGACTAGCGGGGGGCGAGCAGTACTTC. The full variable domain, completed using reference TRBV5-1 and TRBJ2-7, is KAGVTQTPRYLIKTRGQQVTLSCSPISGHRSVSWYQQTPGQGLQFLFEYFSETQRNKGNFPGRFSGRQFSNSRSEMNVSTLELGDSALYLCASSSPGLAGGEQYFGPGTRLTVT.

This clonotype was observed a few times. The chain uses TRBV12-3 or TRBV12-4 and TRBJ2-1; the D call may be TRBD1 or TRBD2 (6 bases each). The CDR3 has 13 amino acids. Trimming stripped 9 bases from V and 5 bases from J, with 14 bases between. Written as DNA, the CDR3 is TGTGCCAGTTGGAGGGGGGCCCACAATGAGCAGTTCTTC. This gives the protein CASWRGAHNEQFF.

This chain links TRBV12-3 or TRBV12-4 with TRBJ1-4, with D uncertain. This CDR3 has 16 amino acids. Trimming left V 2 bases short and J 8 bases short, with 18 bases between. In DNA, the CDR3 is TGTGCCAGCAGTTTACCCGGCGATCCCTATGGGGAAAAACTGTTTTTT. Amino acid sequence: CASSLPGDPYGEKLFF.

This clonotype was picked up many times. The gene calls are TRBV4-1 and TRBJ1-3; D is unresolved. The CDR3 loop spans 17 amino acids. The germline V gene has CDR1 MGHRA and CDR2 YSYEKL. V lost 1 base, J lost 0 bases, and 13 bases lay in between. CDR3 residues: CASSQVGLQTSGNTIYF. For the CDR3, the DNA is TGCGCCAGCAGCCAAGTTGGGCTACAGACCTCTGGAAACACCATATATTTT.